This T cell receptor beta chain was identified during a study of response to subunit inactivated influenza vaccine (dated by TCRdb to 2016 to 2018). Looking at the study overall: Deep quantitative profiling of the T cell receptor repertoire was used in the study to follow responses to a trivalent subunit inactivated influenza vaccine. Paper-wide results and their limitations: It was suggested by the authors that each seasonal influenza vaccination may recruit only a limited number of new T cells.

At the junction V is shortened by 6 bases and J by 2 bases; bases outside the gene matches: 4. The CDR3 contains 14 residues, cysteine and phenylalanine counted. Of the read, only the CDR3 DNA is kept; its 42 bases are in frame from base 1. The germline V gene gives CDR1 as MNHNS and CDR2 as SASEGT. Regarding this clonotype: This clone's antigen is unknown. Per-base quality was not reported, and no clone a single base away is much larger than it.

The method behind the library was RT-PCR. The sequencer was an Illumina HiSeq 2500. In TCRdb, the public reads were trimmed at Q25 with fastp and aligned with MiXCR, with productive beta chains retained. Identical CDR3 protein sequences are pooled into one entry, listed with their most common genes and DNA. This sample has around 760,000 distinct CDR3 sequences in its table, and more than 11% of those were observed once. 5.5% to 8% of the sample rests with the top ten. The V and J segments used are TRBV6-1 and TRBJ2-5; 9 of the junction bases match TRBD2. This TCR derives from a man aged 45 to 65 who received an inactivated influenza vaccine. Donor details come from another sample of the same person, matched by shared clones. The sequences come from PBMCs from blood, collected 14 to 15 days before vaccination. The DNA sequence is as follows: TGTGCCAGCAGCCCTAGCGGGGCACAAGAGACCCAGTACTTC. It encodes CASSPSGAQETQYF.